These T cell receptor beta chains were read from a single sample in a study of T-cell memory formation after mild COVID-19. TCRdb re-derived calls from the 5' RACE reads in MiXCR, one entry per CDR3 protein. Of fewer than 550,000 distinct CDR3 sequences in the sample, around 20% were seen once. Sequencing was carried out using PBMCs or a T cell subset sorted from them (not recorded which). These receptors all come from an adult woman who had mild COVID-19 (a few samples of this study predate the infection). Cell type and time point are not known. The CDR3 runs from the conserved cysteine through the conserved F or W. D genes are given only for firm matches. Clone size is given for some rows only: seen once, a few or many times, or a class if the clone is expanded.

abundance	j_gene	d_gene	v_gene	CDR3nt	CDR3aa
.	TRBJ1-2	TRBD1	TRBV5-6	TGTGCCAGCAGCCGAGGACAGGGGGGTACCTTC	CASSRGQGGTF
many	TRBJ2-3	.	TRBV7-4	TGTGCCAGCAGCCCGGACACGCAGTATTTT	CASSPDTQYF
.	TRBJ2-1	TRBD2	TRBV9	TGTGCCAGCAGCGTAGCTCTAGCGGGAGGGTACAATGAGCAGTTCTTC	CASSVALAGGYNEQFF
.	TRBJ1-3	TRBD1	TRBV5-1	TGCGCCAGCAGCTTGGCTGTCCAGGGGGCATATGGAAACACCATATATTTT	CASSLAVQGAYGNTIYF
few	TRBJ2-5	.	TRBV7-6	TGTGCCAGCAGCCCCAGAGCGCAAGAGACCCAGTACTTC	CASSPRAQETQYF
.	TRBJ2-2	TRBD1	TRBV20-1	TGCAGTGCTAGAGATCCCGGACAGGCCTACACCGGGGAGCTGTTTTTT	CSARDPGQAYTGELFF
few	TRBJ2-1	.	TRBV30	TGTGCCTGGAGTGTAGGTGGGACACTCTACAATGAGCAGTTCTTC	CAWSVGGTLYNEQFF
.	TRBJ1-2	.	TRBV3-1	TGTGCCAGCAGCCAAGGGGACACCCAATCCGGTGGCTACACCTTC	CASSQGDTQSGGYTF
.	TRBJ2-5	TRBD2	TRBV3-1	TGTGCCAGCAGCCAAGACGGACTAGCAGGATACCAAGAGACCCAGTACTTC	CASSQDGLAGYQETQYF
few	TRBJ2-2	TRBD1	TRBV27	TGTGCCAGCAGCTGGGACAGGGGGATATCCGGGGAGCTGTTTTTT	CASSWDRGISGELFF
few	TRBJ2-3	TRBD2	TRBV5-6	TGTGCCAGCAGCTACCGACTAGCGGGATACACAGATACGCAGTATTTT	CASSYRLAGYTDTQYF
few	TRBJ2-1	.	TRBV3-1	TGTGCCAGCAGGGACAACCCACTGACAGAGTCTTTGGATGAGCAGTTCTTC	CASRDNPLTESLDEQFF
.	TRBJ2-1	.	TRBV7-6	TGTGCCAGCAGCTTAGTAGACAGCTCCTACAATGAGCAGTTCTTC	CASSLVDSSYNEQFF
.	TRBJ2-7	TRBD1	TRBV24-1	TGTGCCACCAGTGTGGGACAGTCAGGGTCGTACGAGCAGTACTTC	CATSVGQSGSYEQYF
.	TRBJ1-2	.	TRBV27	TGTGCCAGCAGTTTATTTCAGGGTTCCTATGGCTACACCTTC	CASSLFQGSYGYTF
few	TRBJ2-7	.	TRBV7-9	TGTGCCAGCAGCATCTCCCAGAACGAGCAGTACTTC	CASSISQNEQYF
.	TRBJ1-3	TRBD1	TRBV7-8	TGTGCCAGCAGCCCCCGGACAGGGAACTCTGGAAACACCATATATTTT	CASSPRTGNSGNTIYF
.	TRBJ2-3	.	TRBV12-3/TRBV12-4	TGTGCCAGCAGACAAGGCGCGGGACCCCTGGAACAGTATTTT	CASRQGAGPLEQYF
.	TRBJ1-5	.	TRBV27	TGTGCCAGCAGTTTGTCCCAAGGGTATCAGCCCCAGCATTTT	CASSLSQGYQPQHF
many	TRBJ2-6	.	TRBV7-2	TGTGCCAGCAGCTCGACCGGCTCTGGGGCCAACGTCCTGACTTTC	CASSSTGSGANVLTF
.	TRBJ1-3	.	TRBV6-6	TGTGCCAGCAGTTTCAACCCAGGCGTCTCTGGAAACACCATATATTTT	CASSFNPGVSGNTIYF
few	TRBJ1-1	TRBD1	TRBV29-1	TGCAGCGTACGGGACAGTAACACTGAAGCTTTCTTT	CSVRDSNTEAFF
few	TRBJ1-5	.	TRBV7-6	TGTGCCAGCAGCTTCGGGGGTTACAATCAGCCCCAGCATTTT	CASSFGGYNQPQHF
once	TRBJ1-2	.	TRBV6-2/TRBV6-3	TGTGCCAACAGTTACGGGCTCAATGGCTACACCTTC	CANSYGLNGYTF
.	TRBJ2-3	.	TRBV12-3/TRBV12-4	TGTGCCAGCAGTTGGGGACTGCCCTATGATACGCAGTATTTT	CASSWGLPYDTQYF
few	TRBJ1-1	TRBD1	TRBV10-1	TGCGCCGTTACCCAAGGGACAGCGCCCACTGAAGCTTTCTTT	CAVTQGTAPTEAFF
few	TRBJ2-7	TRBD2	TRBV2	TGTGCCAGCAGTTATGCGGGAGGAACCTACGAGCAGTACTTC	CASSYAGGTYEQYF
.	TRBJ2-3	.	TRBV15	TGTGCCACCCGAGGGGGGGATGACACAGATACGCAGTATTTT	CATRGGDDTDTQYF
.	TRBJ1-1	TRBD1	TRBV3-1	TGTGCCAGCAGCCCGACAGGGGTAAGGACTGAAGCTTTCTTT	CASSPTGVRTEAFF
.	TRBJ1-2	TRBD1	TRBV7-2	TGTGCCAGCGTAGGACAGGGGGCCTCTGGCTACACCTTC	CASVGQGASGYTF
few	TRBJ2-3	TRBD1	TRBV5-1	TGCGCCAGCGCCACCGGGACAGGTGATGCAGATACGCAGTATTTT	CASATGTGDADTQYF
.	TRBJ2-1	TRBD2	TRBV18	TGTGCCAGCTCACCCATGGCGGGAGGGCCCAGTACCTACAATGAGCAGTTCTTC	CASSPMAGGPSTYNEQFF
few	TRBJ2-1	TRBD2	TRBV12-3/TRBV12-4	TGTGCCAGCAGTTTAGGGCTAGCGGGAGGTAGTGAGCAGTTCTTC	CASSLGLAGGSEQFF
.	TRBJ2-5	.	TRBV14	TGTGCCAGCAGCCGGGGTCGGCAGCCCAAAGAGACCCAGTACTTC	CASSRGRQPKETQYF
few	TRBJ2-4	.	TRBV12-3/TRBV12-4	TGTGCCAGCAGTTTACGGGGGTTAGCCAAAAACATTCAGTACTTC	CASSLRGLAKNIQYF
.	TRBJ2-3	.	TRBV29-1	TGCAGCGCACAGGGCGCAGACACAGATACGCAGTATTTT	CSAQGADTDTQYF
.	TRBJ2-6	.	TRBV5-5	TGTGCCAGCAGCTTGGGGGGTAATGCTGGGGCCAACGTCCTGACTTTC	CASSLGGNAGANVLTF
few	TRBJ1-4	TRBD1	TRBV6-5	TGTGCCAGCAGTTACGACAGGGGGGCTAATGAAAAACTGTTTTTT	CASSYDRGANEKLFF
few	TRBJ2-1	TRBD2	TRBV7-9	TGTGCCAGCAGCTCAGCGGGGGTCGGACGGTCTCTTGATGAGCAGTTCTTC	CASSSAGVGRSLDEQFF
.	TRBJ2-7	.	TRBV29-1	TGCAGCGTTGAGGAGGGTAACGAGAGCTCCTACGAGCAGTACTTC	CSVEEGNESSYEQYF
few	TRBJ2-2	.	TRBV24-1	TGTGCCACCACTGGTCCGGGCACCGGGGAGCTGTTTTTT	CATTGPGTGELFF
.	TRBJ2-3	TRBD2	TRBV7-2	TGTGCCAGCAGCTTGTCACTAGCGGGAGGGAGGACAGATACGCAGTATTTT	CASSLSLAGGRTDTQYF
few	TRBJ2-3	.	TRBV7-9	TGTGCCAGCAGCTTAGTGGGGACTCTCACAGATACGCAGTATTTT	CASSLVGTLTDTQYF
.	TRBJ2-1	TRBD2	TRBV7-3	TGTGCCAGCAGCTTATTGGCTAGCGGGGGGATAATGAGGGACAATGAGCAGTTCTTC	CASSLLASGGIMRDNEQFF
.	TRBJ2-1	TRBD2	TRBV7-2	TGTGCCAGCAGCTTAGGGTGGCGGGAGGTCTCCTACAATGAGCAGTTCTTC	CASSLGWREVSYNEQFF
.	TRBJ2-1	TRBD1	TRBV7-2	TGTGCCAGCAGTAATCCCGGGACAGGGTACAATGAGCAGTTCTTC	CASSNPGTGYNEQFF
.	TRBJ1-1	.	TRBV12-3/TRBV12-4	TGTGCCAGCAGTTTACAGACATTGGGCACTGAAGCTTTCTTT	CASSLQTLGTEAFF
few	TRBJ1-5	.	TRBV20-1	TGCAGTGCTATTGGGGTGAATCAGCCCCAGCATTTT	CSAIGVNQPQHF
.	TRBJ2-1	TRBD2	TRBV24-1	TGTGCCACAAGCACTAGCGGCTCCTACAATGAGCAGTTCTTC	CATSTSGSYNEQFF
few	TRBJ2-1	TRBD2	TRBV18	TGTGCCAGCTCACCACCGACTAGCGGGACTTCCTACAATGAGCAGTTCTTC	CASSPPTSGTSYNEQFF
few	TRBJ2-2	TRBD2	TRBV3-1	TGTGCCAGCAGCCCGCCCTCCGGGCGGGGGGCGAACACCGGGGAGCTGTTTTTT	CASSPPSGRGANTGELFF
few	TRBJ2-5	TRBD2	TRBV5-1	TGCGCCAGCAGCTCTGGACTAGCGGGGGGAGGAGAGACCCAGTACTTC	CASSSGLAGGGETQYF
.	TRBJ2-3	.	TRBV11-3	TGTGCCAGCGCGGTTTTGGATACGCAGTATTTT	CASAVLDTQYF